This passage covers 15 T cell receptor beta chains from one sample sequenced in a study of T cells in women clearing cervical HPV infection. TCRdb's table, derived via immunoSEQ multiplex PCR, lists solely in-frame clones and lacks some. The listing contains over 25,000 clones. The sample consisted of blood buffy coat. These receptors came from a woman aged 18 to 75 with a cervical HPV16 infection that either progressed to CIN3+ or cleared (not recorded which).

Notes on this clone: Read coverage stops 3 residues before the CDR3 terminus; the germline J gene supplies the remainder. The chain employs TRBV19 and TRBJ1-4; D gene ambiguous. Per germline, CDR1 LNHDA and CDR2 SQIVND (reference sequence). This CDR3 is 17 amino acids long. This CDR3 is CASMEGLPSSYNSPLFF. CDR3 bases read: TGTGCCAGTATGGAAGGGCTCCCCTCCTCCTATAATTCACCA.

About this clone itself: The sequenced fragment ends 3 residues before the CDR3 boundary, so the rest is inferred from the germline J gene. The rearrangement links TRBV20-1 to TRBJ2-1; the D gene is possibly TRBD1 (5 bases). V was shortened by 4 bases and J by 5 bases, with 9 bases between the two germline ends. The CDR3 spans 12 residues. Germline CDR1 DFQATT, CDR2 SNEGSKA (reference sequence). CDR3 loop: CSANTGHNEQFF. The CDR3 bases that were read are TGCAGTGCTAACACAGGACACAATGAG.

As regards this clone: Read data end 3 residues before the CDR3 end; the end is taken from the germline J gene. This chain joins TRBV6-2 or TRBV6-3 and TRBJ2-3, with a tentative D call TRBD2 (6 bases). The V gene's germline CDR1 is MNHEY and CDR2 SVGEGT. The length of the CDR3 is 12 residues. This CDR3 reads CAALTSVETQYF. CDR3 DNA (partial): TGTGCCGCATTGACTAGTGTGGAGACG.

Concerning this clone itself: The sequenced fragment ends 3 residues before the CDR3 boundary, so the rest is inferred from the germline J gene. The chain carries TRBV6-1 and TRBJ1-1, with D possibly being TRBD1 (5 bases). CDR1 is MNHNS and CDR2 is SASEGT in the germline V gene. CDR3 size: 13 residues. V was trimmed by 3 bases and J by 5 bases, leaving 10 bases between them. The sequenced CDR3 bases are TGTGCCAGCAGTGAGGTCGCAGGGACTGAA. This encodes CASSEVAGTE. The whole CDR3 region reads CASSEVAGTEAFF.

Turning to this clone: From the germline J gene comes the end of the CDR3, since the read stops 3 residues before it. The chain employs TRBV20-1 and TRBJ1-2, with TRBD1 matching over 10 bases. There are 15 residues in the CDR3. Germline trimming cut 2 bases from V and 5 bases from J; bases unmatched to any gene: 8. Germline V gene sequence: CDR1 DFQATT, CDR2 SNEGSKA (reference sequence). Partial CDR3 DNA: TGCAGTGCTAGATCTCCGACAGGGGGCATGTATGGC. Its translation is CSARSPTGGMYG. The full-length CDR3 reads as CSARSPTGGMYGYTF.

In regard to this clone: Read coverage stops 3 residues before the CDR3 terminus; the germline J gene supplies the remainder. The V call is TRBV5-1, the J call TRBJ2-2; the match to TRBD1 covers 7 bases. CDR3 size: 16 residues. The germline gives CDR1 SGHRS, CDR2 YFSETQ. Trimming at V came to 4 bases and at J to 3 bases, leaving 9 bases not matched to a gene. The CDR3 sequence is CASSRLDRIDTGELFF. The DNA read from the CDR3 is TGCGCCAGCAGCCGACTGGACAGGATCGACACCGGGGAG.

Remarks on this clone: Read data end 3 residues before the CDR3 end; the end is taken from the germline J gene. J is TRBJ1-2 and V is TRBV5-3, with 8 bases lining up with TRBD1. TRBV5-3 is reported as an ORF; its role is uncertain. The CDR3 has 13 amino acids. This CDR3 is CAGQGLIVEGYTF. The CDR3 DNA, read in part, is TGTGCCGGACAGGGATTGATAGTAGAGGGC.

On this clone itself: The missing CDR3 end, 3 residues past where the read stops, is filled in from the germline J gene. V and J are TRBV5-1 and TRBJ2-7; 8 bases align to TRBD2. J gave up 2 bases and V 4 bases, and 8 bases lay outside the gene matches. Per germline, CDR1 SGHRS and CDR2 YFSETQ. The CDR3 has 15 amino acids. The CDR3 loop reads CASSPSGLFPYEQYF. Incomplete CDR3 DNA: TGCGCCAGCAGCCCTAGCGGGCTCTTTCCCTACGAG.

Regarding this clone: The read is 3 residues too short to cover the CDR3 end, so that end is filled in from the germline J gene. The chain uses TRBV19 and TRBJ1-2; TRBD1 aligns across 8 bases. Germline CDR1 and CDR2: LNHDA and SQIVND (reference sequence). CDR3 length: 13 amino acids. The CDR3 loop reads CASWTGLGNDYTF. The DNA read from the CDR3 is TGTGCCAGTTGGACAGGGTTGGGGAATGAC.

About this clone: Read data end 3 residues before the CDR3 end; the end is taken from the germline J gene. The chain recombines TRBV6-1 with TRBJ1-4; a possible D gene is TRBD1 (5 bases). This CDR3 region has 18 residues. From germline, CDR1 is MNHNS and CDR2 SASEGT. The covered CDR3 bases are TGTGCCAGCAGTGAAGGTCTAGCGGGTCGCTCTGGGGCCAACGTA. Protein product: CASSEGLAGRSGANV. The full-length CDR3 reads as CASSEGLAGRSGANVLFF.

As concerns this clone: From the germline J gene comes the end of the CDR3, since the read stops 3 residues before it. The chain employs TRBV11-3 and TRBJ2-3; D gene uncertain. The germline gives CDR1 SGHNT, CDR2 YENEEA. V was pared by 6 bases and J by 0 bases, with 7 bases between. This CDR3 has 13 residues. The DNA read from the CDR3 is TGTGCCAGCAGTACAGAGAGCACAGATACG. This translates into CASSTESTDT. The CDR3 in its entirety is CASSTESTDTQYF.

With respect to this clone: The read ends 3 residues early relative to the CDR3; the germline J gene fills the gap. This chain uses TRBV6-1 with TRBJ2-2; maybe TRBD1 (5 bases). The CDR3 length is 15 residues. In germline, CDR1 is MNHNS, CDR2 SASEGT. The CDR3 DNA, read in part, is TGTGCCAGCAGTGAAGCGCCAGGGTTTGACGAAAAG. Its protein product is CASSEAPGFDEK. The entire CDR3 sequence reads CASSEAPGFDEKLFF.

About this clone itself: The CDR3 is cut off 3 residues early in the read; its end comes from the germline J gene. The chain is built from TRBV19 and TRBJ2-4; 7 bases match TRBD1. Germline V gene lookup returns CDR1 LNHDA and CDR2 SQIVND (reference sequence). The CDR3 totals 15 residues. CDR3 sequence: CASSTNRGSNYGQYF. The sequenced CDR3 bases are TGTGCCAGTAGTACCAACAGGGGCTCGAACTATGGT.

Remarks on this clone: From the germline J gene comes the end of the CDR3, since the read stops 3 residues before it. This chain connects TRBV11-3 to TRBJ2-6, with D uncertain. The CDR3 spans 15 residues. Trimming stripped 5 bases from V and 4 bases from J, with 12 bases between. CDR1 is SGHNT and CDR2 is YENEEA in the germline V gene. The CDR3 here is CASSPGPPGANVLTF. The DNA read from the CDR3 is TGTGCCAGCAGCCCGGGTCCGCCCGGGGCCAACGTC.

Notes on this clone: The CDR3 end falls 3 residues outside the read, so it is completed with the germline J gene. The genes are TRBV18 and TRBJ2-3, with 10 bases fitting TRBD2. Losses at the gene ends were 11 bases for V and 5 bases for J; bases not matched to a gene: 7. Germline V gene lookup returns CDR1 KGHSH and CDR2 LQKENI. This CDR3 has 13 amino acids. CDR3 bases read: TGTGCCTGGAGCGGGAGGGCCGGAGATACG. Translation: CAWSGRAGDT. The full CDR3 is CAWSGRAGDTQYF.